This TCR beta chain stems from a study of identical twins (dated by TCRdb to about 2016). Regarding the complete study: TCR alpha and beta repertoires from monozygotic twins, unrelated adults of various ages and cord blood were deep-sequenced to test whether fetal clonotypes persist. To rule out contamination, the twin experiments were replicated at different times with different library preparation protocols.

Overall study outcomes, separate from this receptor: Because the same donors could not be followed over many years, the conclusions depended on cross-sectional statistical analysis. Recombination models systematically underestimated out-of-frame TCR alpha sharing in monozygotic twins but agreed with sharing between unrelated individuals. Invariant T cells such as MAIT and iNKT could partly confound zero-insertion analyses, though diverse VJ usage argued against this for most clonotypes. Abundant cord blood beta clonotypes carried fewer insertions; young adult naive repertoires showed a weaker similar trend, while memory repertoires showed none. A weaker excess of twin sharing was found in beta out-of-frame sequences because the signal-to-noise ratio was lowered by fewer shared sequences. Out-of-frame TCR alpha sequences shared between twins showed an excess of low generation-probability sequences compared with coincidental sharing between unrelated individuals.

Libraries were constructed by 5' RACE. For sequencing, an Illumina HiSeq 2000 was employed. Template switching introduced a universal primer binding site; the final cDNA contained a unique molecular identifier, enabling accurate counting of TCR cDNA molecules. Specific primers in the conserved constant-segment region were used to synthesize first-strand cDNA for the TCR alpha and beta chains. To control for contamination, each cDNA library was double barcoded with a SMART-Mk sample barcode plus Illumina barcodes. TruSeq adapter sequences, together with Illumina sample barcodes, were added in two successive PCR steps. TCR alpha and beta cDNA libraries were sequenced on the Illumina HiSeq platform with custom primers. The published analysis was carried out like this. Raw reads were processed with MiGEC to extract unique molecular identifiers, and MiXCR was used to determine CDR3 positions. Recombination models were inferred per individual with the repgenHMM and IGoR tools using an EM algorithm. The tcR package in R was used for shared clonotype analysis, with sharing normalized by the product of cloneset sizes. To study raw recombination free of thymic and clonal selection effects, out-of-frame nonproductive sequences were analyzed. TCRdb applied fastp at Q25 and MiXCR to the public reads, then kept only in-frame beta chains. Entries are consolidated by CDR3 protein sequence, retaining the most common genes and DNA. TCRdb's processing, not the authors', yielded these V and J calls. Within this sample are some 1,700,000 distinct CDR3 sequences, with about 32% of them counted one time only. The top ten constitute around 0.25% of the sample.

All donors were healthy Caucasians. CDR1 and CDR2, looked up from the germline V gene (reference sequence), are SEHNR and FQNEAQ. V is cut by 1 base and J by 2 bases, and the space between the germline ends is 8 bases. The CDR3, from cysteine to phenylalanine, totals 14 residues. Only the CDR3 part of the read is kept: 42 bases, read in frame from the first base. As regards this clonotype: Its antigen is still unknown. No much larger clonotype is one base removed from it; base qualities were not supplied.

Sample: cord blood. The chain is encoded by TRBV7-9 joined to TRBJ1-2, with the identity of the D gene unclear. The receptor's source is a newborn girl in good health. At the DNA level, the sequence is TGTGCCAGCAGCTTAGAGGCACAGAACTATGGCTACACCTTC. The resulting protein is CASSLEAQNYGYTF.